What follows are 25 T cell receptor beta chains derived from one specimen sequenced in a study of blood T cell repertoires in COVID-19. Sequenced by immunoSEQ multiplex PCR; TCRdb stores in-frame clones only, minus some. This sample yields about 140,000 clones, of which around 83% are seen a single time; about a tenth belongs to the top ten. The material sequenced was peripheral blood. The source is a man aged 60-69 years with active or convalescent COVID-19.

The chain has TRBV15 and TRBJ1-4; 7 bases align to TRBD1. The CDR3 covers 15 residues. V gave up 3 bases and J gave up 7 bases; unmatched junction bases: 8. From germline, CDR1 is LNHNV and CDR2 YYDKDF (reference sequence). For the CDR3, the DNA is TGTGCCACCAGCAGCGCAGACAGGGCCGGTGAAAAACTGTTTTTT. Its protein product is CATSSADRAGEKLFF.

V gene TRBV19 combines with J gene TRBJ1-4; D might be TRBD1 (6 bases). The germline V and J ends were trimmed by 6 bases and 0 bases, with 14 bases remaining between them. The CDR3 contains 16 residues. Germline V gene data show CDR1 as LNHDA and CDR2 as SQIVND (reference sequence). CDR3 in amino acids: CASRDPRGSTNEKLFF. The CDR3 DNA sequence: TGTGCCAGTAGAGACCCCAGGGGTTCAACTAATGAAAAACTGTTTTTT. The full variable domain, its missing parts supplied by reference TRBV19 and TRBJ1-4, is DGGITQSPKYLFRKEGQNVTLSCEQNLNHDAMYWYRQDPGQGLRLIYYSQIVNDFQKGDIAEGYSVSREKKESFPLTVTSAQKNPTAFYLCASRDPRGSTNEKLFFGSGTQLSVL.

This rearrangement joins TRBV20-1 to TRBJ1-3; D remains unclear. Per the germline V gene, CDR1 is DFQATT and CDR2 is SNEGSKA (reference sequence). There are 14 residues in the CDR3. Between the trimmed V and J ends, which lost 3 bases and 0 bases, there was a span of 9 bases. This CDR3 reads CSASRQVSGNTIYF. The CDR3, as DNA: TGCAGTGCTAGTCGGCAGGTCTCTGGAAACACCATATATTTT.

The genes are TRBV5-3 and TRBJ1-3; 8 nucleotides match TRBD1. Being an ORF, TRBV5-3 has a function that is uncertain. CDR3 length: 17 amino acids. V lost 5 bases, J lost 3 bases, and 13 bases stayed unmatched. Here the CDR3 reads CARRKRQGLTCGNTIYF. The CDR3 DNA sequence: TGTGCCAGAAGAAAAAGACAGGGGTTAACGTGTGGAAACACCATATATTTT.

In its sample, this clone was seen once. CDR3 loop: CASSPRLSNEQFF. The DNA of the CDR3 is TGTGCCAGCAGCCCTCGACTCTCGAATGAGCAGTTCTTC. This sequence joins TRBV9 and TRBJ2-1; D remains unclear. Trimming removed 4 bases at V and 7 bases at J, with 12 bases between. CDR3 size: 13 residues. Germline V gene data show CDR1 as SGDLS and CDR2 as YYNGEE.

The chain is built from TRBV27 and TRBJ2-1, with 9 bases aligning to TRBD2. The CDR3 length is 17 residues. J gave up 1 base and V 2 bases, and 6 bases lay outside the gene matches. Germline CDR1 and CDR2: MNHEY and SMNVEV (reference sequence). The chain's CDR3 is CASSLIGLAGSYNEQFF. The CDR3 region has the DNA TGTGCCAGCAGTTTAATTGGCCTAGCGGGATCCTACAATGAGCAGTTCTTC.

This sequence joins TRBV13 and TRBJ1-1; 7 bases are a match to TRBD1. Germline V gene lookup returns CDR1 PRHDT and CDR2 FYEKMQ (reference sequence). The CDR3 length is 15 residues. V lost 3 bases and J lost 1; bases outside the gene matches: 5. CDR3 sequence: CASSFRDSWNTEAFF. DNA of the CDR3: TGTGCCAGCAGCTTTCGGGACAGTTGGAACACTGAAGCTTTCTTT.

The chain couples TRBV11-3 to TRBJ2-7; D uncertain. V lost 5 bases and J 2 bases, leaving 16 bases between the germline ends. In germline, CDR1 is SGHNT, CDR2 YENEEA. CDR3 size: 15 residues. CDR3 nucleotides: TGTGCCAGCAGCACTAACGCCGATGCCCCCTACGAGCAGTACTTC. Amino acid sequence: CASSTNADAPYEQYF.

This rearrangement joins TRBV12-3 or TRBV12-4 to TRBJ1-1; 7 positions match TRBD1. The CDR3 is 13 residues long. After removal of 3 bases from V and 11 bases from J, the junction contained 9 bases not matched to a gene. This chain's CDR3 is CASSFTGEVKAFF. The CDR3 nucleotides read TGTGCCAGCAGTTTCACAGGGGAGGTGAAGGCTTTCTTT.

The chain recombines TRBV2 with TRBJ2-1; D possibly corresponds to TRBD1 (6 bases). Germline values: CDR1 SNHLY, CDR2 FYNNEI. The CDR3 has 14 residues. V was clipped by 4 bases and J by 6 bases, with 13 bases between them. The CDR3 DNA follows: TGTGCCAGCAGTGTACAGGGCCGAGCCAATGAGCAGTTCTTC. Translating gives CASSVQGRANEQFF.

CDR3 amino acids: CASSSPGVGELFF. CDR3 coding DNA: TGTGCCAGCAGCTCGCCAGGGGTCGGGGAGCTGTTTTTT. The chain uses TRBV11-2 and TRBJ2-2; D possibly corresponds to TRBD1 (6 bases). The germline V gene encodes CDR1 SGHAT and CDR2 FQNNGV. The germline V and J ends were trimmed by 4 bases and 7 bases, with 10 bases remaining between them. The CDR3 contains 13 residues.

This chain connects TRBV30 to TRBJ1-1; possible D gene TRBD1, 5 bases. The V gene's germline CDR1 is GTSNPN and CDR2 SVGIG (reference sequence). V was trimmed by 0 bases and J by 0 bases, leaving 11 bases between them. The CDR3 totals 15 residues. DNA of the CDR3: TGTGCCTGGAGTGTACGGGGGGGGATGAACACTGAAGCTTTCTTT. Translating gives CAWSVRGGMNTEAFF.

The gene calls are TRBV7-2 and TRBJ2-3; 8 nucleotides agree with TRBD2. In germline, CDR1 is SGHTA, CDR2 FQGNSA. The CDR3 extends over 15 amino acids. Germline trimming cut 3 bases from V and 2 bases from J; bases unmatched to any gene: 4. The CDR3 nucleotides read TGTGCCAGCAGCTTGGCAGCGGGAGTCACAGATACGCAGTATTTT. It is translated as CASSLAAGVTDTQYF.

The chain couples TRBV13 to TRBJ2-5; D is possibly TRBD2 (6 bases). The length of the CDR3 is 15 residues. CDR1 and CDR2 from the germline V gene are PRHDT and FYEKMQ (reference sequence). Trimming removed 2 bases from V and 5 bases from J, with 15 bases in between. Here the CDR3 DNA reads TGTGCCAGCAGCTTATGGCGGGGTTCGGGGGAGACCCAGTACTTC. Translated: CASSLWRGSGETQYF.

The rearrangement joins TRBV30 to TRBJ2-1; no definite D call. Germline V gene data show CDR1 as GTSNPN and CDR2 as SVGIG (reference sequence). The CDR3 is made up of 12 amino acids. Trimming pared 2 bases from V and 6 bases from J, leaving 8 bases between. CDR3 DNA sequence: TGTGCCTGGAGTAGCTTTGGCAATGAGCAGTTCTTC. It specifies CAWSSFGNEQFF. The full variable domain, in which reference TRBV30 and TRBJ2-1 provide the parts outside the CDR3, is SQTIHQWPATLVQPVGSPLSLECTVEGTSNPNLYWYRQAAGRGLQLLFYSVGIGQISSEVPQNLSASRPQDRQFILSSKKLLLSDSGFYLCAWSSFGNEQFFGPGTRLTVL.

The rearrangement links TRBV6-2 or TRBV6-3 to TRBJ2-2, with TRBD2 matching 12 bases. Germline-derived CDR1 and CDR2 are MNHEY and SVGEGT. With V trimmed by 6 bases and J by 4 bases, 6 bases remained unmatched. The CDR3 is made up of 16 amino acids. CDR3 sequence reads: CASSFGLAGPTGELFF. The CDR3 DNA reads TGTGCCAGCAGCTTCGGACTAGCGGGGCCCACCGGGGAGCTGTTTTTT.

The gene calls are TRBV9 and TRBJ2-5, with D perhaps matching TRBD2 (5 bases). Between the trimmed V and J ends, which lost 2 bases and 5 bases, there was a span of 16 bases. The length of the CDR3 is 15 residues. From germline, CDR1 is SGDLS and CDR2 YYNGEE. The CDR3 spells CASSVGSMNGETQYF. The CDR3 DNA sequence: TGTGCCAGCAGCGTGGGGAGCATGAATGGGGAGACCCAGTACTTC.

V is TRBV6-5 and J is TRBJ2-7, with 7 bases fitting TRBD1. Germline V gene lookup returns CDR1 MNHEY and CDR2 SVGAGI. The V gene end was trimmed by 6 bases and the J gene end by 5 bases; junction bases not matched to a gene: 7. CDR3 length equals 13 residues. The CDR3 DNA follows: TGTGCCAGCAGGATGACAGGGACCCACGAGCAGTACTTC. This codes for CASRMTGTHEQYF.

This clone was detected only once. V usage is TRBV28 and J usage is TRBJ1-1; 7 nucleotides agree with TRBD1. Per the germline V gene, CDR1 is MDHEN and CDR2 is SYDVKM. Germline trimming cut 3 bases from V and 5 bases from J; bases unmatched to any gene: 15. The CDR3 contains 17 residues. The CDR3 nucleotides are TGTGCCAGCAGTTTGGCCAGGGGGGTAATATTTGCGACTGAAGCTTTCTTT. Encoded protein: CASSLARGVIFATEAFF.

The rearrangement links TRBV7-6 to TRBJ1-2; D not certain. The CDR3 runs to 15 residues. V lost 5 bases and J 7 bases, leaving 20 bases between the germline ends. Per germline, CDR1 SGHVS and CDR2 FNYEAQ. CDR3 residues: CASSPEGRPGGGYTF. For the CDR3, the DNA is TGTGCCAGCAGCCCGGAGGGTCGGCCAGGAGGTGGCTACACCTTC.

The chain uses TRBV2 and TRBJ2-1, with a tentative D call TRBD1 (6 bases). V was trimmed by 5 bases and J by 3 bases, leaving 11 bases between them. The CDR3 runs 14 residues. Germline values: CDR1 SNHLY, CDR2 FYNNEI. In nucleotides, the CDR3 is TGTGCCAGCAGTAGGAACAGGGACTACAATGAGCAGTTCTTC. This gives the protein CASSRNRDYNEQFF.

This clone has only one observation. This chain joins TRBV5-1 and TRBJ2-2; 10 bases map to TRBD2. CDR1 SGHRS and CDR2 YFSETQ come from the germline V gene. This CDR3 has 15 residues. V dropped 4 bases and J dropped 7; count of bases not matched to a gene: 7. The CDR3 DNA follows: TGCGCCAGCAGCCTGCTAGCGGGAGAAGGCGGGGAGCTGTTTTTT. Translating gives CASSLLAGEGGELFF.

V usage is TRBV7-9 and J usage is TRBJ2-2; tentative D call: TRBD2 (5 bases). The CDR3 is 14 residues long. Deletions cut 5 bases from V and 5 bases from J, with 12 bases between. The germline V gene has CDR1 SEHNR and CDR2 FQNEAQ (reference sequence). DNA of the CDR3: TGTGCCAGCAGCCAACATGGGGAGACCGGGGAGCTGTTTTTT. Its protein product is CASSQHGETGELFF.

The V gene is TRBV18, the J gene TRBJ2-1; no firm D call. The length of the CDR3 is 15 residues. The germline CDR1 and CDR2 sequences are KGHSH and LQKENI. V was pared by 2 bases and J by 1 base, with 9 bases between. CDR3 bases: TGTGCCAGCTCACCAGTTTTTCATTCCTACAATGAGCAGTTCTTC. Translating it yields CASSPVFHSYNEQFF.

V gene TRBV27 combines with J gene TRBJ2-7; 11 positions match TRBD1. The CDR3 has 15 amino acids. Germline V gene data show CDR1 as MNHEY and CDR2 as SMNVEV (reference sequence). The V and J ends lost 3 bases and 6 bases, in that order; junction bases with no gene match: 7. The CDR3 region is CASSFPGQGVIEQYF. The CDR3 bases are TGTGCCAGCAGTTTCCCGGGACAGGGGGTGATCGAGCAGTACTTC.